This T cell receptor beta chain was recorded in a study of blood T cell repertoires in COVID-19. The overall study: Sites across the United States, Italy and Spain contributed samples from acute and convalescent COVID-19.

Assignments of participants to cohorts depended upon their own reported clinical history. Unmatched junction bases numbered 6, after V lost 2 bases and J lost 3 bases. Germline V CDR1 and CDR2: LGHDT, YNNKEL (reference sequence). This CDR3 contains 16 residues. Libraries were prepared by immunoSEQ multiplex PCR; TCRdb keeps only in-frame clonotypes and omits some of them. The sample holds 170,000 or so clones, roughly 87% seen once. The chain couples TRBV3-1 (or the pseudogene TRBV3-2) to TRBJ1-2, with TRBD1 identical over 10 bases. This receptor was obtained from a woman in her 50s who had recovered from COVID-19. Source material: PBMCs or T cells enriched from blood (not recorded which). The CDR3 here is CASSQLGQGPHYGYTF. The CDR3 bases are TGTGCCAGCAGCCAATTGGGACAGGGGCCTCACTATGGCTACACCTTC.